These 20 T cell receptor beta chains were sequenced from one sample in a study of cytomegalovirus exposure and HLA in healthy donors. The PCR was carried out with 60 Vbeta primers and 13 Jbeta primers. The protocol was immunoSEQ multiplex PCR, while the TCRdb copy is restricted to in-frame clones and leaves out a portion. Seen in this sample are about 140,000 clones; the ten most common clones hold 2% to 2.5%. The sample taken for sequencing was PBMCs. The receptors were gathered from a woman aged 18-35 years in good health and CMV-seronegative.

This chain connects TRBV28 to TRBJ2-1; TRBD2 aligns across 11 bases. The CDR3 loop spans 15 amino acids. Trimming at V came to 7 bases and at J to 4 bases, leaving 6 bases not matched to a gene. Germline V lookup: CDR1 MDHEN, CDR2 SYDVKM. In nucleotides, the CDR3 is TGTGCCAGCAACCAATTAGCGGGAGGGTACAATGAGCAGTTCTTC. Its translation: CASNQLAGGYNEQFF. Based on the CDR3 plus reference TRBV28 and TRBJ2-1, the full variable domain is DVKVTQSSRYLVKRTGEKVFLECVQDMDHENMFWYRQDPGLGLRLIYFSYDVKMKEKGDIPEGYSVSREKKERFSLILESASTNQTSMYLCASNQLAGGYNEQFFGPGTRLTVL.

The J gene is TRBJ1-6, the V gene TRBV10-2; the D gene is possibly TRBD1 (5 bases). The CDR3 sequence is 17 residues long. The V end lost 2 bases, the J end lost 10 bases, and 21 bases lay between the germline ends. The germline V gene encodes CDR1 WSHSY and CDR2 SAAADI. In nucleotides, the CDR3 is TGCGCCAGCAGTGAGGGAGCCCCCGGGGGTATTGGCTCACCCCTCCACTTT. Translating it yields CASSEGAPGGIGSPLHF.

The chain couples TRBV6-1 to TRBJ1-3, with 9 positions matching TRBD1. This CDR3 has 16 residues. Unmatched junction bases numbered 2, after V lost 0 bases and J lost 2 bases. The V gene's germline CDR1 is MNHNS and CDR2 SASEGT. As DNA, the CDR3 is TGTGCCAGCAGTGAAGCTAGGACAGGGGCTGGAAACACCATATATTTT. This translates into CASSEARTGAGNTIYF.

The chain uses TRBV7-2 and TRBJ1-5; 8 bases fit TRBD1. CDR1 SGHTA and CDR2 FQGNSA come from the germline V gene. Trimming took 3 bases from V and 6 from J; bases not matched to a gene: 7. The CDR3 contains 15 residues. CDR3 sequence (DNA): TGTGCCAGCAGCTTTAAAGGACAGGGTAGTCAGCCCCAGCATTTT. Amino acid sequence: CASSFKGQGSQPQHF.

The chain carries TRBV6-1 and TRBJ1-1; TRBD1 matches 7 bases. J gave up 11 bases and V 6 bases, and 18 bases lay outside the gene matches. Germline V gene lookup returns CDR1 MNHNS and CDR2 SASEGT. The CDR3 length is 15 residues. CDR3 in amino acids: CASSKGQAYEAGAFF. The CDR3 coding sequence is TGTGCCAGCAGCAAAGGACAGGCCTACGAGGCTGGGGCTTTCTTT.

The gene calls are TRBV6-1 and TRBJ2-5, with TRBD1 matching 9 bases. The J call may be incorrect, as the DNA end agrees better with TRBJ2-7. This CDR3 comprises 15 residues. Germline lookup yields CDR1 MNHNS and CDR2 SASEGT. CDR3 bases: TGTGCCAGCAGTGATAGGACAGGGGATTTCAGCGAGCAGTACTTC. Protein: CASSDRTGDFSEQYF.

The chain links TRBV5-1 to TRBJ1-1, with D tentatively TRBD1 (6 bases). Germline V gene lookup returns CDR1 SGHRS and CDR2 YFSETQ. The V end lost 0 bases, the J end lost 10 bases, and 13 bases lay between the germline ends. The CDR3 is 13 amino acids. The CDR3 DNA reads TGCGCCAGCAGCTTGGCCGAGTTGGACAGAGCTTTCTTT. It yields the protein CASSLAELDRAFF. The whole variable domain, filled in from reference TRBV5-1 and TRBJ1-1, reads KAGVTQTPRYLIKTRGQQVTLSCSPISGHRSVSWYQQTPGQGLQFLFEYFSETQRNKGNFPGRFSGRQFSNSRSEMNVSTLELGDSALYLCASSLAELDRAFFGQGTRLTVV.

The chain has TRBV6-5 and TRBJ1-5; weak D call: TRBD1 (5 bases). The CDR3 runs to 13 residues. CDR1 MNHEY and CDR2 SVGAGI come from the germline V gene. V was clipped by 0 bases and J by 7 bases, with 7 bases between them. The CDR3 nucleotides are TGTGCCAGCAGTTACTCAAGGGGCCAGCCCCAGCATTTT. Residues: CASSYSRGQPQHF.

The rearrangement uses TRBV6-1 and TRBJ1-2; 7 bases are shared with TRBD1. This CDR3 has 14 amino acids. The germline gives CDR1 MNHNS, CDR2 SASEGT. V lost 5 bases, J lost 5 bases, and 8 bases stayed unmatched. The CDR3 is CASSPGTASYGYTF. The CDR3 DNA is TGTGCCAGCAGTCCTGGGACAGCCTCGTATGGCTACACCTTC.

The chain recombines TRBV5-1 with TRBJ2-5; unclear D gene. Between the trimmed V and J ends, which lost 3 bases and 0 bases, there was a span of 3 bases. The CDR3 is made up of 12 amino acids. Germline CDR1 reads SGHRS; CDR2 reads YFSETQ. The CDR3 is CASSSNQETQYF. The CDR3 DNA sequence: TGCGCCAGCAGCTCTAACCAAGAGACCCAGTACTTC.

The rearrangement links TRBV5-4 to TRBJ2-3, with 9 bases aligning to TRBD1. CDR1 and CDR2 (germline): SGHNT, YYREEE (reference sequence). J gave up 0 bases and V 1 base, and 3 bases lay outside the gene matches. The CDR3 runs to 16 residues. The CDR3 loop is CASSLLQGASTDTQYF. CDR3 in DNA: TGTGCCAGCAGCTTGTTACAGGGGGCAAGCACAGATACGCAGTATTTT.

The chain has TRBV6-5 and TRBJ2-5, with TRBD2 matching over 10 bases. Looked up from germline, CDR1 is MNHEY and CDR2 is SVGAGI. V was clipped by 5 bases and J by 4 bases; unmatched bases: 4. The CDR3 is 14 amino acids. CDR3 nucleotides: TGTGCCAGCAGTAGCGGGAGGGCGGGAGAGACCCAGTACTTC. This codes for CASSSGRAGETQYF.

The V call is TRBV9, the J call TRBJ2-3; 7 bases line up with TRBD2. This CDR3 has 14 residues. The ends lost 2 bases at V and 5 bases at J; junction bases unmatched: 5. Looked up from germline, CDR1 is SGDLS and CDR2 is YYNGEE. In DNA, the CDR3 is TGTGCCAGCAGCGTGCGCGGGAGCGAAGATACGCAGTATTTT. Translating gives CASSVRGSEDTQYF.

The chain couples TRBV28 to TRBJ2-1; 11 bases line up with TRBD2. The CDR3 covers 15 residues. The ends lost 6 bases at V and 7 bases at J; junction bases unmatched: 8. From germline, CDR1 is MDHEN and CDR2 SYDVKM. CDR3 nucleotide sequence: TGTGCCAGCAGGCCACTAGCGGGAGTGGGTAATGAGCAGTTCTTC. It translates to CASRPLAGVGNEQFF.

This chain connects TRBV28 to TRBJ1-5; 7 bases agree with TRBD1. From germline, CDR1 is MDHEN and CDR2 SYDVKM. The CDR3 loop spans 16 amino acids. V was clipped by 1 base and J by 0 bases; unmatched bases: 3. The CDR3 DNA is TGTGCCAGCAGTTTATTGGGACAGAATAGCAATCAGCCCCAGCATTTT. It yields the protein CASSLLGQNSNQPQHF.

The genes are TRBV30 and TRBJ2-2, with D tentatively TRBD2 (6 bases). This CDR3 region has 16 residues. CDR1 and CDR2 (germline): GTSNPN, SVGIG (reference sequence). V lost 1 base and J lost 1, with 13 bases in between. This CDR3 reads CAWSADRGWNTGELFF. In nucleotides, the CDR3 is TGTGCCTGGAGTGCAGATCGGGGGTGGAACACCGGGGAGCTGTTTTTT.

Details on this clone: One end of the junction does not line up with germline, which may come from a read error. The chain links TRBV5-8 to TRBJ2-3; perhaps TRBD2 as D (5 bases). CDR3 size: 13 residues. Germline V gene lookup returns CDR1 SGHTS and CDR2 YDEGEE. CDR3 loop: CASTLRGTDTQYF. The DNA of the CDR3 is TGTGCCAGCACCTTGCGGGGCACAGATACGCAGTATTTT.

V is TRBV19 and J is TRBJ2-1, with TRBD2 identical over 11 bases. The ends lost 6 bases at V and 4 bases at J; junction bases unmatched: 5. This CDR3 is built from 15 residues. Germline V gene sequence: CDR1 LNHDA, CDR2 SQIVND (reference sequence). This chain's CDR3 is CASRHTSGSYNEQFF. The CDR3 coding sequence is TGTGCCAGTAGACATACTAGCGGGAGTTACAATGAGCAGTTCTTC.

The chain uses TRBV5-5 and TRBJ2-7; D might be TRBD2 (5 bases). Germline CDR1 is SGHKS and CDR2 is YYEKEE (reference sequence). The CDR3 sequence is 12 residues long. V lost 0 bases and J 6 bases, leaving 7 bases between the germline ends. CDR3 protein: CASSLGGAEQYV. CDR3 DNA: TGTGCCAGCAGCTTGGGGGGAGCCGAGCAGTACGTC.

The chain carries TRBV7-2 and TRBJ2-1; 10 bases agree with TRBD2. Germline V CDR1 and CDR2: SGHTA, FQGNSA. The V and J ends lost 1 base and 6 bases, in that order; junction bases with no gene match: 6. The CDR3 loop spans 16 amino acids. The DNA for the CDR3 is TGTGCCAGCAGCTTAGTACCCAGCGGGAGGGCCAATGAGCAGTTCTTC. Its translation is CASSLVPSGRANEQFF. The full variable domain, its missing parts supplied by reference TRBV7-2 and TRBJ2-1, is GAGVSQSPSNKVTEKGKDVELRCDPISGHTALYWYRQSLGQGLEFLIYFQGNSAPDKSGLPSDRFSAERTGGSVSTLTIQRTQQEDSAVYLCASSLVPSGRANEQFFGPGTRLTVL.